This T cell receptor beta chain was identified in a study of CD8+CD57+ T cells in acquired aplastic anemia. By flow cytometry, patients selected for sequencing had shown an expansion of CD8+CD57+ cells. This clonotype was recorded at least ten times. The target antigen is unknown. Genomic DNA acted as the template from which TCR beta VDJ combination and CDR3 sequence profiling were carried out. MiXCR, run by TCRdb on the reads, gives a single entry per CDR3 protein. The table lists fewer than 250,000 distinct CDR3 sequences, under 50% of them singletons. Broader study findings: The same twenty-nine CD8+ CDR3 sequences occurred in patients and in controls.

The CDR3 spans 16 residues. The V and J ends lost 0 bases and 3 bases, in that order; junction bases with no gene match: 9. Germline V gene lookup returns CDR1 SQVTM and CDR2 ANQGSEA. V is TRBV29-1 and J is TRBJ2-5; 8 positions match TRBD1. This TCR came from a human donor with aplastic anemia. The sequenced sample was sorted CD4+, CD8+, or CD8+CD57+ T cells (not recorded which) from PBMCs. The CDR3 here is CSVEDSWTGKKETQYF. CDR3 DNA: TGCAGCGTTGAAGATTCGTGGACAGGGAAAAAAGAGACCCAGTACTTC.